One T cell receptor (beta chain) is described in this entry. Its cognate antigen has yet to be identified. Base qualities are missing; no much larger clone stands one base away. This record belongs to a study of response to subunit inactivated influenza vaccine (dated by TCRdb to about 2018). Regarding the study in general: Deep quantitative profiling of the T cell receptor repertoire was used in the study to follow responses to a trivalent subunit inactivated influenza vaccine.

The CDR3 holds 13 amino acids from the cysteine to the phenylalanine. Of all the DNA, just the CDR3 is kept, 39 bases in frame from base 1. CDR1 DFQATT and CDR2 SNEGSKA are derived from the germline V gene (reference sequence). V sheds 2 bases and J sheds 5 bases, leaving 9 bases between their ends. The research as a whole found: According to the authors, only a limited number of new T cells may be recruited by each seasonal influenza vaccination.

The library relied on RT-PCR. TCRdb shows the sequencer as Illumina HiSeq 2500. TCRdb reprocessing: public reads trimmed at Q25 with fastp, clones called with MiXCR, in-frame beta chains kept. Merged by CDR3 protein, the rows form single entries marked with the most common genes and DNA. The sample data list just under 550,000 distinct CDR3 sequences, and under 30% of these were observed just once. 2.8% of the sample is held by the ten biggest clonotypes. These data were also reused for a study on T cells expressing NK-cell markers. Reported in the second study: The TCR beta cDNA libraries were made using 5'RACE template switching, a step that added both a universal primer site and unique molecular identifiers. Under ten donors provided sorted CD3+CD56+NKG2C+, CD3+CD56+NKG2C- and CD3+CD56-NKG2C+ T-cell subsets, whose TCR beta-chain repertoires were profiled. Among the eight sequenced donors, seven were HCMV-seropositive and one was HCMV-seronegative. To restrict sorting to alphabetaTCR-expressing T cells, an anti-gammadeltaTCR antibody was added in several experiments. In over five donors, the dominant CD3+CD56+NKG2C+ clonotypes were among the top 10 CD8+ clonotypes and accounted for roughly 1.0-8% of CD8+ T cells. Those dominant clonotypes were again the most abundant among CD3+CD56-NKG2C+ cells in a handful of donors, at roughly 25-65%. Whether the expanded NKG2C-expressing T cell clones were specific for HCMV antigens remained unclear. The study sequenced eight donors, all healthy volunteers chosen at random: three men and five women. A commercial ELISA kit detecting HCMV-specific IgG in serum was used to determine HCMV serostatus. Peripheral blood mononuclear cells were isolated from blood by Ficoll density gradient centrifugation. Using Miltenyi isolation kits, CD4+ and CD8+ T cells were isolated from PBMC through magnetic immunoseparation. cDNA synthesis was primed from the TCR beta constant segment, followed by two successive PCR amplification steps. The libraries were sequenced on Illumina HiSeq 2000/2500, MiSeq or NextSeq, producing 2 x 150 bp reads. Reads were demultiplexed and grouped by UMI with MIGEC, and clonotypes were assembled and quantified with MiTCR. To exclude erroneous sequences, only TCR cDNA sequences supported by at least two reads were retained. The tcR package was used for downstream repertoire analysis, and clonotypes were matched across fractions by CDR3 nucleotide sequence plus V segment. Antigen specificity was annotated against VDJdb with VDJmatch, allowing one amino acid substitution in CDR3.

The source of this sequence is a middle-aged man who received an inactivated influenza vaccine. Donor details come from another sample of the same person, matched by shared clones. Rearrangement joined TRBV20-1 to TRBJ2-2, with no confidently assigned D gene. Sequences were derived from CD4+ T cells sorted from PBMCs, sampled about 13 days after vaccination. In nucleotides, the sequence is TGCAGTGCTAGACCGGTGGGAACCGGGGAGCTGTTTTTT. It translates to CSARPVGTGELFF.